This T cell receptor beta chain was identified in a study of regulatory T cells in long-lasting Graves disease. Time point of the sample: persistent/refractory GD, antithyroid drugs over 5 years with positive TRAb. Extracted RNA from PBMCs served as the source of the TCR library. This clonotype was seen many times. V shed 5 bases and J shed 3 bases, with 14 bases lying between them. This CDR3 region has 14 residues. Germline V gene data show CDR1 as SGHTA and CDR2 as FQGNSA. Construction of TCR beta libraries relied on iRepertoire HTBI primers and on Arm-PCR targeting CDR3 regions. TCRdb redid the calling of the multiplex PCR reads with MiXCR, one entry per CDR3 protein. The sample lists about 430,000 distinct CDR3 sequences; roughly 21% were seen once.

The clonotype comes from a female donor with Graves disease. The rearrangement joins TRBV7-2 to TRBJ2-7; no reliable D call. The material was peripheral blood mononuclear cells (PBMCs), obtained when the disease was refractory, from a patient treated with antithyroid drugs. DNA for the CDR3: TGTGCCAGCAGCCCGCCAGAGCGCTTCTACGAGCAGTACTTC. Translating gives CASSPPERFYEQYF. Looking up the rest from reference TRBV7-2 and TRBJ2-7 gives the full variable domain: GAGVSQSPSNKVTEKGKDVELRCDPISGHTALYWYRQSLGQGLEFLIYFQGNSAPDKSGLPSDRFSAERTGGSVSTLTIQRTQQEDSAVYLCASSPPERFYEQYFGPGTRLTVT.